Below, 10 T cell receptor beta chains from the same sample are listed, as sequenced in a study of CD8 T cells in Susac syndrome. RNA totalling roughly 0.5 to 1 ug underwent reverse transcription with random hexamers. TCRdb independently ran MiXCR on the immunoSEQ multiplex PCR reads; one entry per CDR3 protein. The table lists approximately 190,000 distinct CDR3 sequences, nearly 97% of them singletons. Sample: CD4+ T cells from PBMCs. The receptors shown here come from a human donor with Susac syndrome.

This sequence joins TRBV20-1 and TRBJ2-5; TRBD2 matches 10 bases. This CDR3 has 15 residues. The V gene's germline CDR1 is DFQATT and CDR2 SNEGSKA (reference sequence). The V gene end was trimmed by 0 bases and the J gene end by 5 bases; junction bases not matched to a gene: 6. CDR3 nucleotides: TGCAGTGCTAGAGACCGACTAGCGGGTACTGAGACCCAGTACTTC. It codes for CSARDRLAGTETQYF.

This chain uses TRBV2 with TRBJ1-1, with TRBD1 matching over 7 bases. CDR1 SNHLY and CDR2 FYNNEI come from the germline V gene. V lost 6 bases to trimming and J lost 11 bases; unmatched junction nucleotides: 12. This CDR3 comprises 13 residues. CDR3 loop: CASRSTGRSEAFF. The CDR3 DNA follows: TGTGCCAGCAGGTCGACAGGGCGCTCGGAGGCTTTCTTT.

The chain joins TRBV6-6 to TRBJ2-5; perhaps D is TRBD1 or TRBD2 (6 bases each). This CDR3 is built from 16 residues. Trimming pared 2 bases from V and 4 bases from J, leaving 17 bases between. Germline values: CDR1 MNHNY, CDR2 SVGAGI (reference sequence). The CDR3 DNA follows: TGTGCCAGCAGTTACCACCCCAGGGGAGGAGTAGAGACCCAGTACTTC. As protein: CASSYHPRGGVETQYF.

The chain combines TRBV4-3 with TRBJ1-2; unclear D gene. The germline CDR1 and CDR2 sequences are LGHNA and YSLEER. V dropped 3 bases and J dropped 4 bases, with 9 bases sitting between them. This CDR3 region has 13 residues. The CDR3 loop reads CASSQPDLYGYTF. In nucleotides, the CDR3 is TGCGCCAGCAGCCAGCCAGATCTCTATGGCTACACCTTC.

The chain links TRBV4-2 to TRBJ2-1; D call uncertain. V was shortened by 3 bases and J by 5 bases, with 5 bases between the two germline ends. Germline V lookup: CDR1 LGHNA, CDR2 YNFKEQ. This CDR3 contains 12 residues. CDR3 DNA sequence: TGTGCCAGCAGCCAGAACAACAATGAGCAGTTCTTC. Translating gives CASSQNNNEQFF.

This chain joins TRBV12-3 or TRBV12-4 and TRBJ2-5, with TRBD1 matching over 7 bases. The CDR3 runs 14 residues. J lost 3 bases, V lost 6 bases, and 7 bases had no gene match. CDR3 sequence (DNA): TGTGCCAGCAGCACCGAGGGACAGAAAGAGACCCAGTACTTC. Translated, it gives CASSTEGQKETQYF.

V is TRBV7-3 and J is TRBJ2-2; 7 positions agree with TRBD2. CDR1 and CDR2 (germline): SGHTA, FQGTGA. CDR3 length: 17 amino acids. V shed 4 bases, J shed 5 bases, and the junction held 13 bases outside the gene matches. CDR3 sequence reads: CASSSSERDLVTGELFF. The CDR3 DNA is TGTGCCAGCAGCTCATCCGAGCGGGACTTAGTGACCGGGGAGCTGTTTTTT.

This clonotype was recorded once. The gene calls are TRBV4-1 and TRBJ1-4; maybe TRBD1 (5 bases). CDR1 is MGHRA and CDR2 is YSYEKL in the germline V gene. V gave up 4 bases and J gave up 6 bases, with 15 bases separating them. This CDR3 is 15 amino acids long. DNA for the CDR3: TGCGCCAGCAGCCCAGGAGGGACGGTGGATGAAAAACTGTTTTTT. Translation gives CASSPGGTVDEKLFF.

The V and J genes are TRBV5-4 and TRBJ2-5; 11 nucleotides agree with TRBD2. This CDR3 has 16 residues. From germline, CDR1 is SGHNT and CDR2 YYREEE (reference sequence). Trimming cost V 0 bases and J 4 bases; bases outside gene matches: 5. The CDR3 DNA follows: TGTGCCAGCAGCTTGGGCCTAGCGGGGGGAACAGAGACCCAGTACTTC. As protein: CASSLGLAGGTETQYF.

The chain couples TRBV4-1 to TRBJ1-4; D remains ambiguous. CDR1 and CDR2 (germline): MGHRA, YSYEKL. Trimming cost V 4 bases and J 8 bases, with 11 bases left between them. The length of the CDR3 is 13 residues. The DNA for the CDR3 is TGCGCCAGCAGCCTCCTGACGCCAGAAAAACTGTTTTTT. This encodes CASSLLTPEKLFF.